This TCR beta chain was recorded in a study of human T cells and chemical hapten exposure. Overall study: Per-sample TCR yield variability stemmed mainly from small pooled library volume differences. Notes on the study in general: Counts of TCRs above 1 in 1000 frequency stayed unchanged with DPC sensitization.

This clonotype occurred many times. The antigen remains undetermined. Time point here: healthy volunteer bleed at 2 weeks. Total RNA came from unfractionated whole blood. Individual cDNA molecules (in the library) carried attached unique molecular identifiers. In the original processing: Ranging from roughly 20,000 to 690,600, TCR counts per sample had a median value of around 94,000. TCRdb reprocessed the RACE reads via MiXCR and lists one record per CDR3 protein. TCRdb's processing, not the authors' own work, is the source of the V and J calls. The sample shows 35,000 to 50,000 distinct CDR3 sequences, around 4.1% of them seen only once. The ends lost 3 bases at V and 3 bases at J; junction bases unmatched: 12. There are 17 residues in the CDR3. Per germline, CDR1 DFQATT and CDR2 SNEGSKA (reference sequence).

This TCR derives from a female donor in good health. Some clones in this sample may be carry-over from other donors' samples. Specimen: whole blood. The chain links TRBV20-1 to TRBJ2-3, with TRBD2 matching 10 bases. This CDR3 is CSARPAGGRGRTDTQYF. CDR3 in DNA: TGCAGTGCTAGGCCAGCGGGGGGGCGTGGAAGAACAGATACGCAGTATTTT.